This record covers a single TCR beta chain. The antigen is unknown. As it was prepared, the TCRbeta library received unique molecular identifiers. TCRdb called the PCR reads again in MiXCR, with one record for every CDR3 protein. The sample holds about 300,000 distinct CDR3 sequences; less than 9.5% are singletons and the top ten take about 9.1%. These data belong to a study of T-cell reconstitution after alpha-beta-depleted transplantation in children. Study-level findings and limits: Expanded clones from the graft, numbering several hundred, reportedly supplied alpha-beta T cells about two months after transplant. It was surviving recipient T cells and thymic progenitors that gave some patients high TCRbeta diversity at day 60. Hyperexpanded clones declined; after one year, newly produced T cells mostly supplied diversity.

Trimming pared 6 bases from V and 3 bases from J, leaving 17 bases between. CDR3 length: 15 residues. In germline, CDR1 is DFQATT, CDR2 SNEGSKA (reference sequence). This chain links TRBV20-1 with TRBJ2-2; maybe TRBD1 (6 bases). The receptor comes from a female patient aged 2-10 years who had a stem cell transplant for Fanconi anemia, so the T cells may come from the graft donor. Material: peripheral blood, obtained 360 days after TCRalphabeta/CD19-depleted stem cell transplant. CDR3 in DNA: TGCAGTGCCCCGACAGGCACGGCGGACACCGGGGAGCTGTTTTTT. Translating it yields CSAPTGTADTGELFF.